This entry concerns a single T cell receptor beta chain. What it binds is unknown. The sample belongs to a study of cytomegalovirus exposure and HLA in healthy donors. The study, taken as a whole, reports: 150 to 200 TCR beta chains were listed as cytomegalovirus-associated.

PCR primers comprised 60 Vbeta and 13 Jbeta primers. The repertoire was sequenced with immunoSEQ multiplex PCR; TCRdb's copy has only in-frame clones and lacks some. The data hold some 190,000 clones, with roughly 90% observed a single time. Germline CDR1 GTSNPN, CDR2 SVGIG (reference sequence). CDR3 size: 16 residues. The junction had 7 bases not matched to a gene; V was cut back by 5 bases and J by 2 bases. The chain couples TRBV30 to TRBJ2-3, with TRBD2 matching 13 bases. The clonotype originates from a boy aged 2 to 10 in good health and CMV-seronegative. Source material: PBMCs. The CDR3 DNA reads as TGTGCCTGGTCCGGGACTAGCGGGGCGGTCACAGATACGCAGTATTTT. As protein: CAWSGTSGAVTDTQYF.